Shown below are 32 T cell receptor beta chains from a single sample sequenced in a study of T cells after yellow fever vaccination. TCRdb passed the 5' RACE reads through MiXCR, listing each CDR3 protein once. The sample comprises around 250,000 distinct CDR3 sequences, roughly 7.2% of which are singletons, and roughly 0.93% rests with the top ten. The sample here was CD4+ T cells sorted from PBMCs, taken 15 days after the yellow fever booster vaccination. The receptors stem from a man aged 25 to 45 who received the YFV17D yellow fever vaccine.

The sample holds a few counts of this clonotype. The gene calls are TRBV7-9 and TRBJ2-7; 7 nucleotides match TRBD2. The V gene end was trimmed by 6 bases and the J gene end by 0 bases; junction bases not matched to a gene: 8. CDR3 size: 15 residues. Per the germline V gene, CDR1 is SEHNR and CDR2 is FQNEAQ (reference sequence). CDR3 region: CASRAPGGSSYEQYF. The CDR3 coding sequence is TGTGCCAGCAGAGCCCCGGGGGGTAGCTCCTACGAGCAGTACTTC.

The chain recombines TRBV6-5 with TRBJ1-5; D might be TRBD1 (5 bases). The germline CDR1 and CDR2 sequences are MNHEY and SVGAGI. The CDR3 spans 15 residues. Trimming took 2 bases from V and 1 from J, leaving 9 bases between them. Here the CDR3 reads CASSYPKGSNQPQHF. CDR3 DNA sequence: TGTGCCAGCAGTTACCCCAAGGGGAGCAATCAGCCCCAGCATTTT.

This clonotype showed up many times. The chain has TRBV3-1 and TRBJ2-7, with 8 nucleotides matching TRBD2. Germline V CDR1 and CDR2: LGHDT, YNNKEL (reference sequence). V was pared by 5 bases and J by 6 bases, with 3 bases of the junction left unmatched. There are 12 residues in the CDR3. This CDR3 is CASSSAGGEQYF. DNA of the CDR3: TGTGCCAGCAGCTCCGCGGGGGGCGAGCAGTACTTC.

The rearrangement joins TRBV20-1 to TRBJ2-6; D is possibly TRBD1 or TRBD2 (5 bases each). The CDR3 covers 16 residues. Germline-derived CDR1 and CDR2 are DFQATT and SNEGSKA (reference sequence). V was trimmed by 1 base and J by 0 bases, leaving 10 bases between them. CDR3 amino acids: CSARAGGSSGANVLTF. CDR3 coding DNA: TGCAGTGCTAGAGCTGGGGGTAGCTCTGGGGCCAACGTCCTGACTTTC.

This clonotype was seen a handful of times. V and J are TRBV7-2 and TRBJ1-1, with D possibly being TRBD1 (5 bases). Trimming removed 3 bases at V and 6 bases at J, with 11 bases between. Per the germline V gene, CDR1 is SGHTA and CDR2 is FQGNSA. The CDR3 has 13 amino acids. The CDR3 loop is CASSFGTMPEAFF. In DNA, the CDR3 is TGTGCCAGCAGCTTCGGGACGATGCCTGAAGCTTTCTTT.

The chain recombines TRBV20-1 with TRBJ1-5, with unresolved D. The V and J ends lost 6 bases and 2 bases respectively, with 8 bases between them. CDR3 length: 12 residues. Germline assignment: CDR1 DFQATT and CDR2 SNEGSKA (reference sequence). The CDR3 DNA follows: TGCAGTGCCGGAGGTCGCAATCAGCCCCAGCATTTT. Translation gives CSAGGRNQPQHF.

This clonotype was seen once. CDR3 in DNA: TGTGCCAGCAGCCATTCCGGGACTAGCGATCGAGAGCAGTACTTC. It specifies CASSHSGTSDREQYF. The chain combines TRBV28 with TRBJ2-7; 10 bases match TRBD2. Germline CDR1 MDHEN, CDR2 SYDVKM. The CDR3 runs to 15 residues. V lost 6 bases to trimming and J lost 7 bases; unmatched junction nucleotides: 12.

To note about this clonotype: Sequence at one end of the junction differs from germline and may be a read error. The chain carries TRBV7-9 and TRBJ2-7, with D uncertain. The CDR3 totals 13 residues. Germline V gene sequence: CDR1 SEHNR, CDR2 FQNEAQ (reference sequence). CDR3 nucleotide sequence: TGTGCCTGCAGCCCTTTGGCCCCCTATGAGCAGTACTTC. It specifies CACSPLAPYEQYF.

This clonotype was seen a handful of times. This chain connects TRBV20-1 to TRBJ2-5; 7 nucleotides match TRBD1. CDR3 length equals 16 residues. The V gene's germline CDR1 is DFQATT and CDR2 SNEGSKA (reference sequence). With 3 bases clipped from V and 1 base from J, the junction kept 11 bases outside the gene matches. CDR3 sequence: CSARDRKNTLQETQYF. CDR3 bases: TGCAGTGCTAGGGACAGGAAAAACACACTCCAAGAGACCCAGTACTTC.

This clonotype was counted ten times or more. The chain combines TRBV28 with TRBJ1-2, with unresolved D. The CDR3 extends over 13 amino acids. Germline-derived CDR1 and CDR2 are MDHEN and SYDVKM. Trimming shortened V by 10 bases and J by 8 bases, and 20 bases separated the two germline ends. In DNA form, the CDR3 reads TGTGCCACCTCTTCATCTGACCTAATAGGCTACACCTTC. It translates to CATSSSDLIGYTF.

The V and J genes are TRBV7-2 and TRBJ2-5; 7 bases agree with TRBD1. The ends lost 1 base at V and 5 bases at J; junction bases unmatched: 7. CDR3 length: 15 residues. In germline, CDR1 is SGHTA, CDR2 FQGNSA. CDR3 bases: TGTGCCAGCAGCTTAGGGGCAGGGGGTCATGAGACCCAGTACTTC. Protein sequence: CASSLGAGGHETQYF.

This clonotype appeared a few times. The rearrangement links TRBV6-6 to TRBJ1-5; D remains ambiguous. CDR3 size: 13 residues. V lost 6 bases, J lost 1 base, and 7 bases lay in between. Germline CDR1 is MNHNY and CDR2 is SVGAGI (reference sequence). The chain's CDR3 is CASSSGSNQPQHF. CDR3 nucleotides: TGTGCCAGCAGCTCAGGAAGCAATCAGCCCCAGCATTTT.

The chain combines TRBV25-1 with TRBJ1-3; the D is unclear. The CDR3 runs 14 residues. Germline V gene sequence: CDR1 MGHDK, CDR2 SYGVNS. V lost 4 bases and J lost 3, with 10 bases in between. The CDR3 DNA sequence: TGTGCCAGCAGTGCAAACGGAGTTGGAAACACCATATATTTT. Its translation is CASSANGVGNTIYF.

This chain uses TRBV20-1 with TRBJ2-1; a possible D gene is TRBD2 (5 bases). V was cut by 6 bases and J by 2 bases, with 17 bases left in between. CDR1 and CDR2 from the germline V gene are DFQATT and SNEGSKA (reference sequence). The CDR3 has 15 residues. The CDR3 nucleotides are TGCAGTGCGAAGGAAATAGCGCTAACCTACAATGAGCAGTTCTTC. It specifies CSAKEIALTYNEQFF.

This clonotype came up a few times. The chain combines TRBV11-2 with TRBJ2-1; TRBD2 is a possible D gene (5 bases). This CDR3 has 16 residues. The germline gives CDR1 SGHAT, CDR2 FQNNGV. V was cut by 5 bases and J by 6 bases, with 20 bases left in between. In DNA form, the CDR3 reads TGTGCCAGCAGCCAGCAACCCCAACTAGGATCCAATGAGCAGTTCTTC. It encodes CASSQQPQLGSNEQFF.

There are many counts of this clonotype. The rearrangement uses TRBV7-8 and TRBJ2-2; TRBD2 might be the D (6 bases). Germline CDR1 SGHVS, CDR2 FQNEAQ. V was cut by 2 bases and J by 4 bases, with 23 bases left in between. The CDR3 runs 19 residues. The CDR3 sequence is CASSLILSSVSLSTGELFF. The CDR3 DNA sequence: TGTGCCAGCAGCTTAATTCTCTCTAGCGTATCACTATCCACCGGGGAGCTGTTTTTT. The full variable domain, in which reference TRBV7-8 and TRBJ2-2 provide the parts outside the CDR3, is GAGVSQSPRYKVAKRGQDVALRCDPISGHVSLFWYQQALGQGPEFLTYFQNEAQLDKSGLPSDRFFAERPEGSVSTLKIQRTQQEDSAVYLCASSLILSSVSLSTGELFFGEGSRLTVL.

Ten or more counts support this clonotype. The chain couples TRBV21-1 to TRBJ2-5; no DNA check was done on the table's D call, TRBD1. TRBV21-1 is shown as a pseudogene. The CDR3 has 16 amino acids. In DNA, the CDR3 is TGTGCCAGCAAAATTCCGGGGGCACAGGGGGCTGAGACCCAGTACTTC. Encoded protein: CASKIPGAQGAETQYF.

The V gene is TRBV30, the J gene TRBJ2-5; a weak D match, TRBD1 (6 bases). Looked up from germline, CDR1 is GTSNPN and CDR2 is SVGIG (reference sequence). V dropped 2 bases and J dropped 2 bases, with 12 bases sitting between them. This CDR3 is built from 14 residues. The CDR3 nucleotides read TGTGCCTGGAGTAGAACCGGGACACAAGAGACCCAGTACTTC. Its translation is CAWSRTGTQETQYF. The full variable domain, in which reference TRBV30 and TRBJ2-5 provide the parts outside the CDR3, is SQTIHQWPATLVQPVGSPLSLECTVEGTSNPNLYWYRQAAGRGLQLLFYSVGIGQISSEVPQNLSASRPQDRQFILSSKKLLLSDSGFYLCAWSRTGTQETQYFGPGTRLLVL.

The rearrangement uses TRBV20-1 and TRBJ2-2; tentative D call: TRBD1 (5 bases). CDR1 and CDR2 (germline): DFQATT, SNEGSKA (reference sequence). V was trimmed by 5 bases and J by 6 bases, leaving 16 bases between them. The CDR3 covers 14 residues. The CDR3 coding sequence is TGCAGTGCTTTGAAGCAGGGCGGCGCCGGGGAGCTGTTTTTT. It codes for CSALKQGGAGELFF.

The chain combines TRBV18 with TRBJ2-7; a possible D gene is TRBD1 (6 bases). The V end was cut by 1 base, the J end by 5 bases, with 18 bases between. The germline gives CDR1 KGHSH, CDR2 LQKENI. The CDR3 contains 16 residues. CDR3 loop: CASSPLTGSGGNEQYF. The CDR3 nucleotides read TGTGCCAGCTCACCACTCACAGGGAGTGGGGGAAACGAGCAGTACTTC.

The sample holds many counts of this clonotype. The V gene is TRBV13, the J gene TRBJ2-3, with D possibly being TRBD1 or TRBD2 (5 bases each). From germline, CDR1 is PRHDT and CDR2 FYEKMQ (reference sequence). V shed 0 bases and J shed 1 base, with 11 bases lying between them. The CDR3 is 16 amino acids. The CDR3 is CASSLGVGGGTDTQYF. The DNA of the CDR3 is TGTGCCAGCAGCTTAGGAGTTGGGGGTGGCACAGATACGCAGTATTTT. Together with reference TRBV13 and TRBJ2-3, the CDR3 gives the full variable domain: AAGVIQSPRHLIKEKRETATLKCYPIPRHDTVYWYQQGPGQDPQFLISFYEKMQSDKGSIPDRFSAQQFSDYHSELNMSSLELGDSALYFCASSLGVGGGTDTQYFGPGTRLTVL.

This clonotype was seen repeatedly, ten times or more. This chain links TRBV12-3 or TRBV12-4 with TRBJ2-3; D possibly uses TRBD1 or TRBD2 (5 bases each). Trimming left V 6 bases short and J 1 base short, with 14 bases between. The CDR3 length is 15 residues. The DNA for the CDR3 is TGTGCCAGCAGACGAGGGGTTACGGGCACAGATACGCAGTATTTT. It codes for CASRRGVTGTDTQYF.

This clonotype has a handful of counts. V gene TRBV30 combines with J gene TRBJ2-2; D assignment may be TRBD1 or TRBD2 (5 bases each). Trimming took 3 bases from V and 7 from J, leaving 15 bases between them. Germline V gene sequence: CDR1 GTSNPN, CDR2 SVGIG (reference sequence). CDR3 length: 14 residues. The CDR3 sequence is CAWSLLGVGGELFF. The DNA of the CDR3 is TGTGCCTGGAGCCTCCTGGGGGTTGGCGGGGAGCTGTTTTTT.

This clonotype was found a few times. This rearrangement joins TRBV3-1 to TRBJ2-1, with 8 bases aligning to TRBD2. CDR3 length: 16 residues. Germline V gene lookup returns CDR1 LGHDT and CDR2 YNNKEL (reference sequence). Trimming removed 6 bases from V and 6 bases from J; junction bases left unmatched: 13. CDR3 DNA: TGTGCCAGCAGGCGATCGGGCGGGAGGCGGGTCAATGAGCAGTTCTTC. Translating gives CASRRSGGRRVNEQFF.

On this clonotype itself: A read error may explain this, as a much larger clone is one base away. V usage is TRBV5-1 and J usage is TRBJ2-3, with no clear D. CDR3 length: 16 amino acids. Germline V CDR1 and CDR2: SGHRS, YFSETQ. Trimming left V 4 bases short and J 0 bases short, with 15 bases between. The CDR3 protein is CASSQAMRTSTDTQYF. As DNA, the CDR3 is TGCGCCAGCAGCCAGGCGATGCGAACTAGCACAGATACGCAGTATTTT.

This clonotype was observed a few times. The V gene is TRBV20-1, the J gene TRBJ2-2, with D perhaps matching TRBD1 or TRBD2 (5 bases each). Trimming took off 0 bases at V and 6 bases at J, with 17 bases between the two ends. There are 16 residues in the CDR3. Germline lookup yields CDR1 DFQATT and CDR2 SNEGSKA (reference sequence). CDR3 nucleotide sequence: TGCAGTGCTAGAGATCGAGGGGCACAAGGGGCCGGGGAGCTGTTTTTT. Translation: CSARDRGAQGAGELFF.

This clonotype has just a few counts. J is TRBJ1-1 and V is TRBV5-4; D is unclear. CDR3 length: 13 amino acids. The germline V gene has CDR1 SGHNT and CDR2 YYREEE (reference sequence). V lost 0 bases, J lost 0 bases, and 3 bases lay in between. The CDR3 region has the DNA TGTGCCAGCAGCTTGGACGTGAACACTGAAGCTTTCTTT. Translated, it gives CASSLDVNTEAFF.

This clonotype occurred many times. CDR3 coding DNA: TGCGCCAGCAGAGGTGAGGGAGGGCCTTACGAGCAGTACTTC. Translation gives CASRGEGGPYEQYF. The chain links TRBV5-1 to TRBJ2-7; TRBD2 matches 7 bases. The V gene's germline CDR1 is SGHRS and CDR2 YFSETQ. The V and J ends lost 5 bases and 4 bases, in that order; junction bases with no gene match: 9. The CDR3 sequence is 14 residues long.

The chain couples TRBV29-1 to TRBJ1-3, with no clear D. The ends were cut back, 3 bases at V and 4 bases at J, with 13 bases in the middle. The CDR3 has 14 amino acids. Germline lookup yields CDR1 SQVTM and CDR2 ANQGSEA. For the CDR3, the DNA is TGCAGCGTTGATGGTACGGGCGGAGGAAACACCATATATTTT. As protein: CSVDGTGGGNTIYF.

J is TRBJ2-2 and V is TRBV3-1; D ambiguous. The V and J ends lost 2 bases and 1 base respectively, with 5 bases between them. The CDR3 runs 14 residues. Germline V gives CDR1 LGHDT, CDR2 YNNKEL (reference sequence). The chain's CDR3 is CASSQFGNTGELFF. The CDR3, as DNA: TGTGCCAGCAGCCAATTTGGGAACACCGGGGAGCTGTTTTTT.

This clonotype was picked up a small number of times. CDR3 loop: CASSPGEDGYTF. CDR3 sequence (DNA): TGTGCCAGCAGCCCCGGCGAAGATGGCTACACCTTC. The chain links TRBV7-9 to TRBJ1-2; D remains unclear. Trimming left V 5 bases short and J 6 bases short, with 10 bases between. Germline lookup yields CDR1 SEHNR and CDR2 FQNEAQ (reference sequence). CDR3 length: 12 residues.

This clonotype was counted only a few times. V is TRBV5-4 and J is TRBJ2-7, with 8 bases lining up with TRBD1. The CDR3 consists of 16 residues. After removal of 0 bases from V and 0 bases from J, the junction contained 5 bases not matched to a gene. Germline CDR1 SGHNT, CDR2 YYREEE (reference sequence). The DNA of the CDR3 is TGTGCCAGCAGCTTGGCAGGGGGCGGCCGCTCCTACGAGCAGTACTTC. It yields the protein CASSLAGGGRSYEQYF.